The 28 T cell receptor beta chains listed next were all sequenced from one sample in a study of T cell changes during pregnancy in multiple sclerosis. Data came from immunoSEQ multiplex PCR; TCRdb stores just in-frame clones and leaves some out. The table records more than 100,000 clones, 92% of them present only once. Sequencing was performed on peripheral blood, taken after pregnancy. Source of these receptors: a female donor with multiple sclerosis, enrolled in a pregnancy study.

This chain connects TRBV6-6 to TRBJ2-3; TRBD2 aligns across 7 bases. J gave up 6 bases and V 2 bases, and 8 bases lay outside the gene matches. This CDR3 has 15 amino acids. Germline V gene lookup returns CDR1 MNHNY and CDR2 SVGAGI (reference sequence). CDR3 sequence: CASSYHGEGGDTQYF. In DNA form, the CDR3 reads TGTGCCAGCAGTTACCACGGGGAGGGCGGGGATACGCAGTATTTT.

The chain is built from TRBV5-5 and TRBJ1-4; the match to TRBD1 covers 7 bases. Trimming cost V 1 base and J 5 bases; bases outside gene matches: 8. Germline CDR1 and CDR2: SGHKS and YYEKEE (reference sequence). This CDR3 spans 16 amino acids. CDR3 region: CASSLIMTGLNEKLFF. The CDR3, as DNA: TGTGCCAGCAGCTTGATTATGACAGGGCTAAATGAAAAACTGTTTTTT. The whole variable domain, remainder taken from reference TRBV5-5 and TRBJ1-4, is DAGVTQSPTHLIKTRGQQVTLRCSPISGHKSVSWYQQVLGQGPQFIFQYYEKEERGRGNFPDRFSARQFPNYSSELNVNALLLGDSALYLCASSLIMTGLNEKLFFGSGTQLSVL.

This clone was observed a single time. The chain couples TRBV19 to TRBJ2-7; no clear D gene. The ends were cut back, 2 bases at V and 3 bases at J, with 8 bases in the middle. This CDR3 has 13 residues. The germline gives CDR1 LNHDA, CDR2 SQIVND (reference sequence). The CDR3 here is CASSILASYEQYF. The DNA of the CDR3 is TGTGCCAGTAGTATATTGGCTAGCTACGAGCAGTACTTC. The whole variable domain, filled in from reference TRBV19 and TRBJ2-7, reads DGGITQSPKYLFRKEGQNVTLSCEQNLNHDAMYWYRQDPGQGLRLIYYSQIVNDFQKGDIAEGYSVSREKKESFPLTVTSAQKNPTAFYLCASSILASYEQYFGPGTRLTVT.

The chain carries TRBV18 and TRBJ2-1, with D maybe TRBD1 (6 bases). Germline V gene lookup returns CDR1 KGHSH and CDR2 LQKENI. The CDR3 has 15 residues. V lost 3 bases, J lost 5 bases, and 14 bases lay in between. CDR3 loop: CASSPSGTRDNEQFF. The CDR3 DNA sequence: TGTGCCAGCTCACCTTCCGGGACAAGGGACAATGAGCAGTTCTTC. The whole variable domain, remainder taken from reference TRBV18 and TRBJ2-1, is NAGVMQNPRHLVRRRGQEARLRCSPMKGHSHVYWYRQLPEEGLKFMVYLQKENIIDESGMPKERFSAEFPKEGPSILRIQQVVRGDSAAYFCASSPSGTRDNEQFFGPGTRLTVL.

The chain is built from TRBV5-4 and TRBJ2-7, with TRBD2 as a possible D gene (5 bases). Per germline, CDR1 SGHNT and CDR2 YYREEE (reference sequence). Trimming took off 3 bases at V and 3 bases at J, with 13 bases between the two ends. CDR3 size: 14 residues. For the CDR3, the DNA is TGTGCCAGCAGCTCGGCCTATGGGAGCTACGAGCAGTACTTC. It encodes CASSSAYGSYEQYF.

The rearrangement uses TRBV2 and TRBJ2-7; D is possibly TRBD2 (5 bases). V lost 6 bases and J 5 bases, leaving 20 bases between the germline ends. The CDR3 extends over 15 amino acids. The V gene's germline CDR1 is SNHLY and CDR2 FYNNEI. The CDR3 sequence is CASRSAQRQLDEQYF. Written as DNA, the CDR3 is TGTGCCAGCAGATCGGCACAAAGACAACTAGACGAGCAGTACTTC.

This clone has just one count. The rearrangement links TRBV4-3 to TRBJ2-5, with 9 bases fitting TRBD2. Per the germline V gene, CDR1 is LGHNA and CDR2 is YSLEER. The V and J ends lost 2 bases and 5 bases, in that order; junction bases with no gene match: 6. CDR3 length: 15 amino acids. The CDR3 spells CASSQSGGLSETQYF. For the CDR3, the DNA is TGCGCCAGCAGCCAAAGCGGGGGGCTCTCTGAGACCCAGTACTTC.

This rearrangement joins TRBV4-3 to TRBJ1-6, with a possible D match to TRBD1 (5 bases). Germline CDR1 is LGHNA and CDR2 is YSLEER. The CDR3 totals 15 residues. Trimming stripped 3 bases from V and 11 bases from J, with 17 bases between. The CDR3 sequence is CASSHRPGGSTPLHF. The DNA of the CDR3 is TGCGCCAGCAGCCATCGACCGGGGGGTTCAACACCCCTCCACTTT.

The gene calls are TRBV11-2 and TRBJ2-1, with D possibly TRBD1 on 6 matching bases. CDR3 length equals 15 residues. Trimming left V 3 bases short and J 5 bases short, with 14 bases between. CDR1 and CDR2 from the germline V gene are SGHAT and FQNNGV. Written as DNA, the CDR3 is TGTGCCAGCAGCTTTTACACCACAGGGAACAATGAGCAGTTCTTC. Protein product: CASSFYTTGNNEQFF.

The rearrangement joins TRBV30 to TRBJ1-1, with 8 bases that match TRBD1. Per the germline V gene, CDR1 is GTSNPN and CDR2 is SVGIG (reference sequence). This CDR3 is 13 amino acids long. Trimming removed 0 bases from V and 7 bases from J; junction bases left unmatched: 4. CDR3 bases: TGTGCCTGGAGTGTAAACAGGGGGGGTGAAGCTTTCTTT. Its translation is CAWSVNRGGEAFF. Variable domain in full (rest from reference TRBV30 and TRBJ1-1): SQTIHQWPATLVQPVGSPLSLECTVEGTSNPNLYWYRQAAGRGLQLLFYSVGIGQISSEVPQNLSASRPQDRQFILSSKKLLLSDSGFYLCAWSVNRGGEAFFGQGTRLTVV.

The rearrangement links TRBV6-5 to TRBJ1-2, with 9 bases identical to TRBD1. Germline CDR1 is MNHEY and CDR2 is SVGAGI. The CDR3 sequence is 14 residues long. Unmatched junction bases numbered 3, after V lost 1 base and J lost 6 bases. The CDR3 bases are TGTGCCAGCAGTTACTTGGGACAGGGTAATGGCTACACCTTC. Encoded protein: CASSYLGQGNGYTF.

The chain couples TRBV7-8 to TRBJ2-4, with TRBD1 matching over 7 bases. The CDR3 spans 15 residues. The germline gives CDR1 SGHVS, CDR2 FQNEAQ. The V gene end was trimmed by 5 bases and the J gene end by 8 bases; junction bases not matched to a gene: 12. This chain's CDR3 is CASSPSGQMGDIQYF. The CDR3, as DNA: TGTGCCAGCAGCCCCTCGGGACAGATGGGTGACATTCAGTACTTC.

As DNA, the CDR3 is TGTGCCAGCAGCTTGTTTTTGGGACAGGTCTTGCAGCCCCAGCATTTT. It specifies CASSLFLGQVLQPQHF. The chain couples TRBV7-8 to TRBJ1-5; 8 bases agree with TRBD1. The CDR3 covers 16 residues. V shed 3 bases, J shed 7 bases, and the junction held 11 bases outside the gene matches. In germline, CDR1 is SGHVS, CDR2 FQNEAQ.

This chain uses TRBV7-8 with TRBJ1-1; D gene uncertain. Germline values: CDR1 SGHVS, CDR2 FQNEAQ. The V and J ends lost 1 base and 1 base respectively, with 4 bases between them. The CDR3 runs 13 residues. This CDR3 is CASSLVGNTEAFF. The DNA for the CDR3 is TGTGCCAGCAGCTTAGTCGGGAACACTGAAGCTTTCTTT.

As for this clone: Additional DNA sequences in this sample encode the identical CDR3. This chain joins TRBV20-1 and TRBJ2-5, with D tentatively TRBD2 (5 bases). Germline CDR1 DFQATT, CDR2 SNEGSKA (reference sequence). This CDR3 comprises 11 residues. V gave up 3 bases and J gave up 4 bases, with 6 bases separating them. Written as DNA, the CDR3 is TGCAGTGCTAGGGACTTAGAGACCCAGTACTTC. Protein product: CSARDLETQYF.

This sequence joins TRBV29-1 and TRBJ1-1; 8 positions match TRBD1. J gave up 7 bases and V 5 bases, and 12 bases lay outside the gene matches. This CDR3 comprises 14 residues. The germline V gene has CDR1 SQVTM and CDR2 ANQGSEA. The DNA of the CDR3 is TGCAGCGTTCAATCCCCCGGGACAGGCCATGAAGCTTTCTTT. The encoded protein is CSVQSPGTGHEAFF.

The J gene is TRBJ1-1, the V gene TRBV27, with no clear D. Looked up from germline, CDR1 is MNHEY and CDR2 is SMNVEV (reference sequence). The CDR3 runs to 13 residues. Trimming took off 5 bases at V and 7 bases at J, with 14 bases between the two ends. The CDR3 region has the DNA TGTGCCAGCAGTCTGACACCGTCAGGTGAAGCTTTCTTT. As protein: CASSLTPSGEAFF.

This sequence joins TRBV27 and TRBJ2-3; a possible D gene is TRBD1 (6 bases). Trimming left V 5 bases short and J 1 base short, with 22 bases between. The V gene's germline CDR1 is MNHEY and CDR2 SMNVEV (reference sequence). The CDR3 extends over 18 amino acids. CDR3: CASSPRWLRDTRTDTQYF. Written as DNA, the CDR3 is TGTGCCAGCAGTCCCCGCTGGTTGAGGGACACTCGCACAGATACGCAGTATTTT.

The chain joins TRBV27 to TRBJ1-2, with 10 bases fitting TRBD1. The CDR3 contains 13 residues. Germline trimming cut 2 bases from V and 6 bases from J; bases unmatched to any gene: 0. The germline gives CDR1 MNHEY, CDR2 SMNVEV (reference sequence). The CDR3 DNA reads TGTGCCAGCAGTTTAGGGACAGGGGATGGCTACACCTTC. Protein: CASSLGTGDGYTF.

The V call is TRBV15, the J call TRBJ2-1; TRBD1 might be the D (7 bases). V lost 0 bases, J lost 4 bases, and 13 bases lay in between. Germline V lookup: CDR1 LNHNV, CDR2 YYDKDF (reference sequence). The CDR3 is 16 amino acids. Here the CDR3 DNA reads TGTGCCACCAGCAGAGATGGAGGGGGCTTATACAATGAGCAGTTCTTC. Protein product: CATSRDGGGLYNEQFF.

Here the CDR3 reads CASSPRLARHNEQFF. Here the CDR3 DNA reads TGTGCCAGCAGCCCTCGACTAGCGCGCCACAATGAGCAGTTCTTC. The V gene is TRBV9, the J gene TRBJ2-1; 8 positions agree with TRBD2. Germline CDR1 SGDLS, CDR2 YYNGEE. J gave up 5 bases and V 4 bases, and 8 bases lay outside the gene matches. The CDR3 sequence is 15 residues long.

The chain joins TRBV5-1 to TRBJ1-6; a weak D match, TRBD1 (6 bases). There are 13 residues in the CDR3. V was shortened by 3 bases and J by 10 bases, with 11 bases between the two germline ends. Germline CDR1 and CDR2: SGHRS and YFSETQ. CDR3 bases: TGCGCCAGCAGCTCCACAGGGAGCTCACCCCTCCACTTT. Translating gives CASSSTGSSPLHF.

This clone appeared a single time. This chain connects TRBV7-8 to TRBJ2-2; 10 bases align to TRBD1. Germline V gene data show CDR1 as SGHVS and CDR2 as FQNEAQ. The CDR3 length is 16 residues. With 1 base clipped from V and 5 bases from J, the junction kept 4 bases outside the gene matches. The CDR3 region has the DNA TGTGCCAGCAGCTTAGGGGACAGGGGTTCTACCGGGGAGCTGTTTTTT. Amino acid sequence: CASSLGDRGSTGELFF.

This chain uses TRBV9 with TRBJ2-1, with unresolved D. CDR3 size: 14 residues. Germline V gene data show CDR1 as SGDLS and CDR2 as YYNGEE. V lost 0 bases, J lost 5 bases, and 9 bases lay in between. CDR3 nucleotides: TGTGCCAGCAGCGTAGCGGGTTTGGACAATGAGCAGTTCTTC. Translated, it gives CASSVAGLDNEQFF.

The rearrangement uses TRBV28 and TRBJ1-1; weak D call: TRBD1 (6 bases). Trimming took off 2 bases at V and 5 bases at J, with 15 bases between the two ends. CDR3 length equals 15 residues. CDR1 is MDHEN, CDR2 SYDVKM, per germline. The CDR3 nucleotides are TGTGCCAGCAGTTTAATCGGGGACATCGGAACTGAAGCTTTCTTT. It is translated as CASSLIGDIGTEAFF.

The sample holds one count of this clone. CDR3 protein: CASTGWGGNQPQHF. The CDR3 nucleotides read TGTGCCAGTACGGGGTGGGGAGGCAATCAGCCCCAGCATTTT. The V gene is TRBV19, the J gene TRBJ1-5, with D unclear. The CDR3 contains 14 residues. The germline V gene encodes CDR1 LNHDA and CDR2 SQIVND (reference sequence). Between the trimmed V and J ends, which lost 7 bases and 2 bases, there was a span of 12 bases.

The rearrangement uses TRBV6-4 and TRBJ2-3; D unresolved. Trimming stripped 5 bases from V and 0 bases from J, with 12 bases between. The length of the CDR3 is 15 residues. Germline V gene sequence: CDR1 MRHNA, CDR2 SNTAGT. CDR3 bases: TGTGCCAGCAGTCTAACAACGACTAGCACAGATACGCAGTATTTT. It translates to CASSLTTTSTDTQYF.

The J gene is TRBJ1-1, the V gene TRBV18; TRBD1 aligns across 7 bases. CDR3 length equals 14 residues. CDR1 is KGHSH, CDR2 LQKENI, per germline. The trim removed 10 bases at V and 3 bases at J, leaving 11 bases unmatched. CDR3 amino acids: CATSRQGTDTEAFF. In nucleotides, the CDR3 is TGTGCCACCAGCAGACAGGGAACAGACACTGAAGCTTTCTTT.